This passage covers 20 T cell receptor beta chains from one sample sequenced in a study of STAT5B mutations in CD4+ large granular lymphocyte leukemia. Here immunoSEQ multiplex PCR was the method, and the copy in TCRdb shows in-frame clones only, minus some. The sample contains approximately 30,000 clones, 55% to 80% of which appear only once. The specimen was CD4+ T cells from blood buffy coats. These TCRs come from a human donor in good health.

This clone was seen a handful of times. The genes are TRBV4-1 and TRBJ1-1; tentative D call: TRBD1 (5 bases). The CDR3 is made up of 15 amino acids. CDR1 is MGHRA, CDR2 YSYEKL, per germline. The V end was cut by 0 bases, the J end by 4 bases, with 12 bases between. CDR3 residues: CASSQDGGWSTEAFF. The CDR3 DNA reads as TGCGCCAGCAGCCAAGATGGGGGATGGAGCACTGAAGCTTTCTTT.

This clone appeared once. The chain joins TRBV5-5 to TRBJ2-3, with D maybe TRBD2 (5 bases). V lost 2 bases and J lost 3, with 10 bases in between. Germline-derived CDR1 and CDR2 are SGHKS and YYEKEE (reference sequence). The CDR3 has 14 residues. This chain's CDR3 is CASSFEGSTDTQYF. In DNA, the CDR3 is TGTGCCAGCAGCTTCGAAGGGAGTACAGATACGCAGTATTTT. The variable domain in full, with the rest retrieved from reference TRBV5-5 and TRBJ2-3, is DAGVTQSPTHLIKTRGQQVTLRCSPISGHKSVSWYQQVLGQGPQFIFQYYEKEERGRGNFPDRFSARQFPNYSSELNVNALLLGDSALYLCASSFEGSTDTQYFGPGTRLTVL.

This clone was seen only a few times. This chain connects TRBV2 to TRBJ2-1; TRBD2 might be the D (5 bases). The V and J ends lost 4 bases and 10 bases respectively, with 5 bases between them. In germline, CDR1 is SNHLY, CDR2 FYNNEI. CDR3 size: 10 residues. The CDR3 region has the DNA TGTGCCAGCAGTGGCGGGGAGCAGTTCTTC. This translates into CASSGGEQFF.

This clone came up a few times. The rearrangement uses TRBV7-6 and TRBJ1-1; the D gene is possibly TRBD1 (6 bases). V was shortened by 3 bases and J by 3 bases, with 8 bases between the two germline ends. Germline CDR1 reads SGHVS; CDR2 reads FNYEAQ. The CDR3 loop spans 13 amino acids. The CDR3 DNA follows: TGTGCCAGCAGCTTTTCAGGGGACACTGAAGCTTTCTTT. It yields the protein CASSFSGDTEAFF.

CDR3 sequence (DNA): TGTGCCAGTAGTACTAGCGGGTGGGAGACCCAGTACTTC. Protein sequence: CASSTSGWETQYF. The V gene is TRBV19, the J gene TRBJ2-5; 8 nucleotides match TRBD2. J lost 5 bases, V lost 4 bases, and 3 bases had no gene match. The CDR3 extends over 13 amino acids. Germline CDR1 and CDR2: LNHDA and SQIVND (reference sequence).

V usage is TRBV6-6 and J usage is TRBJ2-2; D is tentatively TRBD1 or TRBD2 (5 bases each). Germline values: CDR1 MNHNY, CDR2 SVGAGI (reference sequence). The CDR3 spans 16 residues. With 2 bases removed from V and 1 base from J, the gap between germline ends came to 11 bases. The chain's CDR3 is CASSYGKGRNTGELFF. The CDR3 DNA reads TGTGCCAGCAGTTACGGGAAGGGGAGGAACACCGGGGAGCTGTTTTTT.

The J gene is TRBJ1-5, the V gene TRBV7-8; D gene uncertain. This CDR3 region has 17 residues. Germline V gene lookup returns CDR1 SGHVS and CDR2 FQNEAQ. V was pared by 4 bases and J by 0 bases, with 16 bases between. The CDR3 coding sequence is TGTGCCAGCAGCTCCTATAGCATGGGGTATAGCAATCAGCCCCAGCATTTT. It specifies CASSSYSMGYSNQPQHF.

V is TRBV29-1 and J is TRBJ1-1, with a tentative D call TRBD1 (6 bases). This CDR3 has 14 amino acids. The V and J ends lost 0 bases and 3 bases respectively, with 11 bases between them. Germline V gene lookup returns CDR1 SQVTM and CDR2 ANQGSEA. CDR3 DNA sequence: TGCAGCGTTGAAGAGGGGGGCTGGGACACTGAAGCTTTCTTT. Translated: CSVEEGGWDTEAFF. Complete variable domain (other parts from reference TRBV29-1 and TRBJ1-1): SAVISQKPSRDICQRGTSLTIQCQVDSQVTMMFWYRQQPGQSLTLIATANQGSEATYESGFVIDKFPISRPNLTFSTLTVSNMSPEDSSIYLCSVEEGGWDTEAFFGQGTRLTVV.

The chain employs TRBV6-1 and TRBJ2-5, with 10 positions matching TRBD1. Germline CDR1 is MNHNS and CDR2 is SASEGT. CDR3 length: 15 residues. V was clipped by 8 bases and J by 4 bases; unmatched bases: 10. The CDR3 DNA follows: TGTGCCAGCCGAAGGACAGGGGGTGGGTCAGAGACCCAGTACTTC. The encoded protein is CASRRTGGGSETQYF.

The V call is TRBV18, the J call TRBJ2-3; the D is unclear. CDR1 KGHSH and CDR2 LQKENI come from the germline V gene. V was trimmed by 1 base and J by 0 bases, leaving 8 bases between them. The CDR3 is 15 amino acids. The CDR3 sequence is CASSPRGFSTDTQYF. The CDR3 DNA reads TGTGCCAGCTCACCACGGGGTTTTAGCACAGATACGCAGTATTTT.

The J gene is TRBJ1-1, the V gene TRBV9; weak D call: TRBD1 (6 bases). CDR1 is SGDLS, CDR2 YYNGEE, per germline. The V end lost 7 bases, the J end lost 1 base, and 11 bases lay between the germline ends. CDR3 length: 13 amino acids. The CDR3 nucleotides read TGTGCCAGCGGAGAACAGGGGAACACTGAAGCTTTCTTT. Translation: CASGEQGNTEAFF.

In its sample, this clone was seen once. The chain employs TRBV11-2 and TRBJ2-1, with D hard to call. The CDR3 contains 15 residues. Germline values: CDR1 SGHAT, CDR2 FQNNGV. V lost 3 bases, J lost 1 base, and 10 bases lay in between. The CDR3 DNA sequence: TGTGCCAGCAGCTTTGGGCGTGGGTCCTACAATGAGCAGTTCTTC. Translation gives CASSFGRGSYNEQFF.

The CDR3 nucleotides read TGCGCCAGCAGCCTCGGACTAGCAGGGGATACGCAGTATTTT. Translated: CASSLGLAGDTQYF. The V call is TRBV4-1, the J call TRBJ2-3; TRBD2 matches 8 bases. The CDR3 contains 14 residues. The J segment lost 6 bases and the V segment lost 4 bases, leaving 6 bases of the junction unmatched. Germline CDR1 is MGHRA and CDR2 is YSYEKL.

The gene calls are TRBV25-1 and TRBJ1-1, with D perhaps matching TRBD1 (6 bases). The V and J ends lost 5 bases and 1 base respectively, with 8 bases between them. The CDR3 is 13 residues long. The germline CDR1 and CDR2 sequences are MGHDK and SYGVNS. In nucleotides, the CDR3 is TGTGCCAGCAGTTCGACAGGGAACACTGAAGCTTTCTTT. It encodes CASSSTGNTEAFF.

V usage is TRBV23-1 and J usage is TRBJ2-1; 7 nucleotides agree with TRBD1. TRBV23-1 is flagged as an ORF with uncertain function. This CDR3 has 13 amino acids. Unmatched junction bases numbered 2, after V lost 6 bases and J lost 3 bases. CDR3 DNA sequence: TGCGCCAGCAGACAGGGGCACTACAATGAGCAGTTCTTC. Encoded protein: CASRQGHYNEQFF.

The chain has TRBV7-3 and TRBJ1-1, with a possible D match to TRBD1 (6 bases). V lost 8 bases and J lost 5, with 18 bases in between. Germline lookup yields CDR1 SGHTA and CDR2 FQGTGA. The CDR3 length is 14 residues. The CDR3 sequence: CASAEYSQGTEAFF. The CDR3, as DNA: TGTGCCAGCGCGGAGTACAGCCAGGGGACTGAAGCTTTCTTT.

This clone was found a few times. The rearrangement links TRBV18 to TRBJ2-7, with 9 nucleotides matching TRBD1. This CDR3 is 14 amino acids long. The J segment lost 2 bases and the V segment lost 5 bases, leaving 4 bases of the junction unmatched. Germline V gives CDR1 KGHSH, CDR2 LQKENI. The CDR3 DNA follows: TGTGCCAGCTCATCCGGGACAGGGACCTACGAGCAGTACTTC. This sequence encodes CASSSGTGTYEQYF.

The V call is TRBV5-6, the J call TRBJ1-4; the D gene is possibly TRBD1 (6 bases). The CDR3 totals 13 residues. From germline, CDR1 is SGHDT and CDR2 YYEEEE. Trimming took off 5 bases at V and 7 bases at J, with 12 bases between the two ends. The CDR3 region has the DNA TGTGCCAGCAGACAACGACAGGCTGAAAAACTGTTTTTT. Protein sequence: CASRQRQAEKLFF.

V gene TRBV7-3 combines with J gene TRBJ2-3, with unresolved D. Deletions cut 2 bases from V and 3 bases from J, with 9 bases between. The CDR3 extends over 14 amino acids. CDR1 and CDR2 (germline): SGHTA, FQGTGA. The CDR3 sequence is CASSLQAATDTQYF. The CDR3 bases are TGTGCCAGCAGCTTACAAGCTGCGACAGATACGCAGTATTTT. The full variable domain, completed using reference TRBV7-3 and TRBJ2-3, is GAGVSQTPSNKVTEKGKYVELRCDPISGHTALYWYRQSLGQGPEFLIYFQGTGAADDSGLPNDRFFAVRPEGSVSTLKIQRTERGDSAVYLCASSLQAATDTQYFGPGTRLTVL.

This clone was counted a few times. V is TRBV2 and J is TRBJ2-3; no firm D call. This CDR3 has 13 residues. V lost 6 bases, J lost 6 bases, and 13 bases lay in between. Per germline, CDR1 SNHLY and CDR2 FYNNEI. The CDR3 DNA follows: TGTGCCAGCAGGGTTGGGGTGCGGGATACGCAGTATTTT. This gives the protein CASRVGVRDTQYF.